These T cell receptor beta chains were read from a single sample in a study of early stage breast cancer tumors. TCRdb's copy holds only in-frame clones and misses some; the assay was immunoSEQ multiplex PCR. Of about 72,000 clones listed, roughly three quarters were seen once; the top ten hold roughly 3%. Sequences were obtained from blood. These TCRs come from a person aged 55 to 69 with breast cancer. Each CDR3 is given with its conserved first and last residue. A D gene is named only where the DNA matches it firmly. Only some rows state a clone size, as once, few, many or a class for expanded clones.

v_call	cdr3_length	j_call	d_call	clone_size	cdr3_nt	cdr3_aa
TRBV7-2	13	TRBJ1-2	NA	NA	TGTGCCAGCAGCCTAGGGATAGTTTACGGCTACACCTTC	CASSLGIVYGYTF
TRBV5-1	15	TRBJ2-3	TRBD2	NA	TGCGCCAGCAGCTTGACCACTAGCGGGACAGATACGCAGTATTTT	CASSLTTSGTDTQYF
TRBV6-5	14	TRBJ1-1	NA	once	TGTGCCAGCATTCACAGGGAGAAAAACACTGAAGCTTTCTTT	CASIHREKNTEAFF
TRBV7-7	13	TRBJ2-2	NA	NA	TGTGCTACCGGAAGGGTGGCAACCGGGGAGCTGTTTTTT	CATGRVATGELFF
TRBV10-3	12	TRBJ2-1	TRBD2	NA	TGTGCCATAGGACTAGCGGACAATGAGCAGTTCTTC	CAIGLADNEQFF
TRBV6-1	14	TRBJ2-6	NA	NA	TGTGCCAGCCGTCTAGCCTCTGGGGCCAACGTCCTGACTTTC	CASRLASGANVLTF
TRBV5-4	17	TRBJ2-7	TRBD1	NA	TGTGCCAGCAGCTCAATTTTCGGACAGGGGGCATCCTACGAGCAGTACTTC	CASSSIFGQGASYEQYF
TRBV7-3	13	TRBJ1-1	NA	few	TGTGCCAGCAGCAGCGATATGAACACTGAAGCTTTCTTT	CASSSDMNTEAFF
TRBV30	15	TRBJ2-6	NA	NA	TGTGCCTGGAGCCGACCGACCTCTGGGGCCAACGTCCTGACTTTC	CAWSRPTSGANVLTF
TRBV5-1	17	TRBJ1-2	TRBD1	NA	TGCGCCAGCAGCTTCATAGTTGGTGGGACAGGGGAAGACGGCTACACCTTC	CASSFIVGGTGEDGYTF
TRBV28	15	TRBJ2-5	TRBD2	NA	TGTGCCAGCTCCCCCAGCGGGAGGATCAGGGAGACCCAGTACTTC	CASSPSGRIRETQYF
TRBV5-1	18	TRBJ1-2	TRBD1	NA	TGCGCCAGCAGCTGGATCACAGGGGCCGCCCAAACTAACTATGGCTACACCTTC	CASSWITGAAQTNYGYTF
TRBV2	15	TRBJ2-7	TRBD2	few	TGTGCCAGCAGTAAACGGCTAGCGGATTCCTACGAGCAGTACTTC	CASSKRLADSYEQYF
TRBV20-1	10	TRBJ2-1	NA	NA	TGCAGTGCTAGAAAAGATGAGCAGTTCTTC	CSARKDEQFF
TRBV5-1	15	TRBJ2-7	NA	NA	TGCGCCAGCAGCTTGGTAGGCGGTGTCTCCTACGAGCAGTACTTC	CASSLVGGVSYEQYF
TRBV7-9	14	TRBJ2-7	TRBD1	NA	TGTGCCAGCAGCCCCACCACACAGGGGTCCGAGCAGTACTTC	CASSPTTQGSEQYF
TRBV7-2	14	TRBJ1-1	TRBD1	NA	TGTGCCAGCAGCTGGGGAGGACAGGGGGCTGAAGCTTTCTTT	CASSWGGQGAEAFF
TRBV11-2	16	TRBJ2-3	NA	once	TGTGCCAGCAGCCCTCTTGCAGGACCAAGCACAGATACGCAGTATTTT	CASSPLAGPSTDTQYF
TRBV20-1	11	TRBJ1-2	NA	few	TGCAGTGCTTATGGATCCTATGGCTACACCTTC	CSAYGSYGYTF
TRBV6-1	18	TRBJ1-5	TRBD1	few	TGTGCCAGCAGTGAAGGATACAGGGGGCCAGGTGGCAATCAGCCCCAGCATTTT	CASSEGYRGPGGNQPQHF
TRBV27	16	TRBJ2-7	TRBD1	NA	TGTGCCAGCAGTTCTCCCCAGGGACAGGGAAAAAACGAGCAGTACTTC	CASSSPQGQGKNEQYF
TRBV10-3	14	TRBJ2-7	TRBD2	few	TGTGCCATCAGGGGAGCGGGGAGCTCCTACGAGCAGTACTTC	CAIRGAGSSYEQYF
TRBV4-1	13	TRBJ2-3	NA	NA	TGCGCCAGCAGCCCCTCTGTCGCAGATACGCAGTATTTT	CASSPSVADTQYF
TRBV4-2	16	TRBJ1-5	NA	NA	TGTGCCAGCAGCCATGAGGAGACAGGAGGTAATCAGCCCCAGCATTTT	CASSHEETGGNQPQHF
TRBV19	15	TRBJ2-7	NA	NA	TGTGCCAGTAGTAAGGGGCGAGGGGCATCCTACGAGCAGTACTTC	CASSKGRGASYEQYF
TRBV20-1	11	TRBJ2-7	NA	NA	TGCAGTGCTCAAGTCCTCCTCGAGCAGTACTTC	CSAQVLLEQYF
TRBV19	13	TRBJ1-4	NA	NA	TGTGCCAGTTCCCGACAGGCTAATGAAAAACTGTTTTTT	CASSRQANEKLFF
TRBV2	15	TRBJ1-4	TRBD1	NA	TGTGCCAGCAGGACAGGGGATTTCCGCAATGAAAAACTGTTTTTT	CASRTGDFRNEKLFF
TRBV6-1	13	TRBJ2-1	NA	NA	TGTGCCAGCAGCCAATCTCAGGTGGGTGAGCAGTTCTTC	CASSQSQVGEQFF
TRBV28	15	TRBJ2-2	NA	NA	NA	CASSSSGTVTGELFF
TRBV4-2	17	TRBJ2-2	TRBD2	NA	TGTGCCAGCAGAAGACTAGCGGGAGGCACGAACACCGGGGAGCTGTTTTTT	CASRRLAGGTNTGELFF
TRBV19	13	TRBJ1-4	NA	NA	TGTGCCAGTAGTACGGGACCCAATGAAAAACTGTTTTTT	CASSTGPNEKLFF
TRBV5-8	14	TRBJ1-1	TRBD1	NA	TGTGCCAGCAGCCGCACAGGGGTTGGGACTGAAGCTTTCTTT	CASSRTGVGTEAFF
TRBV7-9	17	TRBJ2-1	TRBD1	NA	TGTGCCAGCAGCCAAAACAGGGGTAGTCGGTCCTACAATGAGCAGTTCTTC	CASSQNRGSRSYNEQFF
TRBV4-1	17	TRBJ2-3	TRBD1	few	TGCGCCAGCAGCCATCCCTTTGTACAGGGGAACGCAGATACGCAGTATTTT	CASSHPFVQGNADTQYF
TRBV11-3	15	TRBJ2-3	NA	NA	TGTGCCAGCAGCGATTCAGGGGGGCATGGAGATACGCAGTATTTT	CASSDSGGHGDTQYF